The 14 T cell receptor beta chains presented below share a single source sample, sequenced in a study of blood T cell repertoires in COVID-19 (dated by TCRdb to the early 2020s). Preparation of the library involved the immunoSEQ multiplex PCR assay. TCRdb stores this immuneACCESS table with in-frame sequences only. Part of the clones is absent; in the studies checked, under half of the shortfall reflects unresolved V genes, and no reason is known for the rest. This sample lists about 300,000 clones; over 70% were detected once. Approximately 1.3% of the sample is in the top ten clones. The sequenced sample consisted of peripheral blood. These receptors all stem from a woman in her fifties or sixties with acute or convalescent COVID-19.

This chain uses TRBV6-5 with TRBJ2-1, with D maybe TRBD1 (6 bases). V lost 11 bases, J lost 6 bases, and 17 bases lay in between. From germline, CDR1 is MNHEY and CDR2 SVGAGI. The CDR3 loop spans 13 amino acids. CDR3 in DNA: TGTGCCGCAGGGACAACGGCCATCAATGAGCAGTTCTTC. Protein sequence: CAAGTTAINEQFF.

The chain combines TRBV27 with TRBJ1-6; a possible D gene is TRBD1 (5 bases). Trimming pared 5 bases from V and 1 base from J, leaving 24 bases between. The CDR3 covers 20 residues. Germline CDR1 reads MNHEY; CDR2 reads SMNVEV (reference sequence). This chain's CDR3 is CASSNEGGRASWSYNSPLHF. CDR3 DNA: TGTGCCAGCAGTAACGAGGGAGGCAGGGCATCGTGGTCCTATAATTCACCCCTCCACTTT.

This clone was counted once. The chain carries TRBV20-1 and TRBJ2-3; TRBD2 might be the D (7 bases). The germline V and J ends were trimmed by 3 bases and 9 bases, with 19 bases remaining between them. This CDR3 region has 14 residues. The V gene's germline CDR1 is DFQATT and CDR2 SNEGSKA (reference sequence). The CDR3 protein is CSASPRGGVVTQYF. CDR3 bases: TGCAGTGCTAGTCCGCGCGGGGGCGTGGTGACGCAGTATTTT.

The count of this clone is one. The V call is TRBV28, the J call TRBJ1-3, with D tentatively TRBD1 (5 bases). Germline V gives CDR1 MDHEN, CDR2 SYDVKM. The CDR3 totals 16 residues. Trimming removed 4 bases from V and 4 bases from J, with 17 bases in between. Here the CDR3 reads CASSWSQGGRGNTIYF. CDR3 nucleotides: TGTGCCAGCAGTTGGAGCCAGGGCGGAAGAGGAAACACCATATATTTT. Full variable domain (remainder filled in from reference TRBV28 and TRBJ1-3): DVKVTQSSRYLVKRTGEKVFLECVQDMDHENMFWYRQDPGLGLRLIYFSYDVKMKEKGDIPEGYSVSREKKERFSLILESASTNQTSMYLCASSWSQGGRGNTIYFGEGSWLTVV.

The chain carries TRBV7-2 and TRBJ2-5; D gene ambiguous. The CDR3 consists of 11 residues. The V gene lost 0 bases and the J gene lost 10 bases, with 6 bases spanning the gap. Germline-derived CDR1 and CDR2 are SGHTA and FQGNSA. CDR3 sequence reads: CASSLATDQYF. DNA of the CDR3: TGTGCCAGCAGCTTAGCCACAGACCAGTACTTC.

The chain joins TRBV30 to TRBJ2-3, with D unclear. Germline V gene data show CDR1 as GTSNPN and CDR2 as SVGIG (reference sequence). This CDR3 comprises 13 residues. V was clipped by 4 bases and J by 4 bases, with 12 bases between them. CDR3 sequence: CAWTDGVADTQYF. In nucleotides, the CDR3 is TGTGCCTGGACCGATGGAGTCGCAGATACGCAGTATTTT.

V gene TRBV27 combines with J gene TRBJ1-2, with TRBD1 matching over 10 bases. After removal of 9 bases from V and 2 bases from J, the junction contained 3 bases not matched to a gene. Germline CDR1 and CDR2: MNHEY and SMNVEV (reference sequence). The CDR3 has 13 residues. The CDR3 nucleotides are TGTGCCAGTAGACAGGGGGCAAACTATGGCTACACCTTC. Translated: CASRQGANYGYTF.

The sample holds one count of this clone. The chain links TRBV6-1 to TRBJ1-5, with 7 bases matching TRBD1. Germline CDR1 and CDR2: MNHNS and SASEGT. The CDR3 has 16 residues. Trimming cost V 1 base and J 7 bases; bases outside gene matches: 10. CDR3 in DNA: TGTGCCAGCAGTGAAGGCCTACAGGGGTTAGGGCAGCCCCAGCATTTT. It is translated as CASSEGLQGLGQPQHF.

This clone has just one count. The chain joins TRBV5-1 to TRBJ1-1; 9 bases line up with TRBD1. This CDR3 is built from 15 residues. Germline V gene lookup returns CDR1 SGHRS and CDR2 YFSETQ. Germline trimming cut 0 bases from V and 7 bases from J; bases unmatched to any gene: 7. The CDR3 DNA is TGCGCCAGCAGCTTGGGAGGTGGGACAGGGCTTGAAGCTTTCTTT. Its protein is CASSLGGGTGLEAFF.

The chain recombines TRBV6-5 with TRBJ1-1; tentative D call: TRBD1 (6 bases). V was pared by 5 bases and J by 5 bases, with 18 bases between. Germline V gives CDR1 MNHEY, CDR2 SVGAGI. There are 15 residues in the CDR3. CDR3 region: CASSPGGRGTTEAFF. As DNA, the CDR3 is TGTGCCAGCAGTCCCGGGGGGAGGGGGACAACTGAAGCTTTCTTT.

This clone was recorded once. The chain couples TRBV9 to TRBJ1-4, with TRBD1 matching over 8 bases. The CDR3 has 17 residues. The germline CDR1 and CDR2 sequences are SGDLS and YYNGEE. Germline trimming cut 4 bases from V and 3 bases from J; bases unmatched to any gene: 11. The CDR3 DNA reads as TGTGCCAGCAGCCCCAGGACAGGGTTGGTTGCTAATGAAAAACTGTTTTTT. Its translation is CASSPRTGLVANEKLFF.

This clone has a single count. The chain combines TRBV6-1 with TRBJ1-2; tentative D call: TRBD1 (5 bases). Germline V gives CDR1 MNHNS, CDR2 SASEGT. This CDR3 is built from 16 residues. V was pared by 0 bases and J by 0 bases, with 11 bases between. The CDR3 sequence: CASSEAPGGSNYGYTF. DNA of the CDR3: TGTGCCAGCAGTGAAGCTCCCGGGGGTTCTAACTATGGCTACACCTTC.

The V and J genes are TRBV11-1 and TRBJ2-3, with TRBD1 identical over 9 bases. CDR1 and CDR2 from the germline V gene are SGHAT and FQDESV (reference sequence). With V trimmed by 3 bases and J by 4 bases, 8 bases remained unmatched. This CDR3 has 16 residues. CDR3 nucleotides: TGTGCCAGCAGCTTTAGGCCGGGACAGGGACCAGATACGCAGTATTTT. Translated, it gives CASSFRPGQGPDTQYF.

CDR3 sequence reads: CAWSTAPNEAFF. CDR3 DNA: TGTGCCTGGAGTACTGCCCCTAACGAAGCTTTCTTT. The V call is TRBV30, the J call TRBJ1-1; D unclear. The germline V gene has CDR1 GTSNPN and CDR2 SVGIG (reference sequence). V gave up 2 bases and J gave up 8 bases, with 12 bases separating them. CDR3 length: 12 residues.